This is a list of T cell receptor beta chains from one sample in a study of response to subunit inactivated influenza vaccine. TCRdb independently ran MiXCR on the RT-PCR reads; one entry per CDR3 protein. The sample has around 600,000 distinct CDR3 sequences; 10% to 12% are singletons. These data are also associated with another study on T cells expressing NK-cell markers.

Sequencing was performed on PBMCs from blood, taken on the day of vaccination. These receptors all stem from a man aged 45-65 years who received an inactivated influenza vaccine. CDR3s include the opening cysteine and the closing phenylalanine or tryptophan. Fields, in order: V gene, J gene, D gene, clone size, CDR3 DNA, CDR3 protein. D genes are given only for firm matches. Clone size is stated in some rows and not others, as once, few, many or a class when expanded.

V: TRBV6-7; J: TRBJ1-5; D: .; size: few; DNA: TGTGCCAGCAGGCGCAATCAGCCCCAGCATTTT; CDR3: CASRRNQPQHF
V: TRBV11-2; J: TRBJ2-7; D: .; size: .; DNA: TGTGCCAGCAGCTCAACTTGGGGGGAGCAGTACTTC; CDR3: CASSSTWGEQYF
V: TRBV5-5; J: TRBJ2-5; D: TRBD1; size: few; DNA: TGTGCCACCCGACAGGGGGCTCAGGAGACCCAGTACTTC; CDR3: CATRQGAQETQYF
V: TRBV29-1; J: TRBJ2-1; D: .; size: .; DNA: TGCAGCGTTGGCCCAGAGAACTCCTACAATGAGCAGTTCTTC; CDR3: CSVGPENSYNEQFF
V: TRBV28; J: TRBJ1-2; D: TRBD1; size: .; DNA: TGTGCCAGCAGTTTAGGGACAGGGGCCTATGGCTACACCTTC; CDR3: CASSLGTGAYGYTF
V: TRBV18; J: TRBJ1-2; D: .; size: few; DNA: TGTGCCAGCTCACGAACTCGAAACTATGGCTACACCTTC; CDR3: CASSRTRNYGYTF
V: TRBV12-3/TRBV12-4; J: TRBJ1-3; D: .; size: .; DNA: TGTGCCAGCAGTTTCGCCAGCTCTGGAAACACCATATATTTT; CDR3: CASSFASSGNTIYF
V: TRBV20-1; J: TRBJ2-3; D: .; size: few; DNA: TGCAGTGCTAGAGGGGGCACTAGCAGCGCAGATACGCAGTATTTT; CDR3: CSARGGTSSADTQYF
V: TRBV6-5; J: TRBJ1-1; D: TRBD1; size: few; DNA: TGTGCCAGCAGTTACTCGGACAGGTCGGAAGCTTTCTTT; CDR3: CASSYSDRSEAFF
V: TRBV7-9; J: TRBJ2-1; D: TRBD2; size: .; DNA: TGTGCCAGCAGGGGCGAGCGGGAGCCCTCCTACAATGAGCAGTTCTTC; CDR3: CASRGEREPSYNEQFF
V: TRBV29-1; J: TRBJ1-5; D: .; size: .; DNA: TGCAGCGTTGTAGGGGTCGACGATCAGCCCCAGCATTTT; CDR3: CSVVGVDDQPQHF
V: TRBV5-1; J: TRBJ2-5; D: TRBD1; size: few; DNA: TGCGCCAGCAGCCACGGGACAGGGCAAGAGACCCAGTACTTC; CDR3: CASSHGTGQETQYF
V: TRBV9; J: TRBJ1-6; D: .; size: few; DNA: TGTGCCAGCAGCGCCCAACAGGTCCGTTCACCCCTCCACTTT; CDR3: CASSAQQVRSPLHF
V: TRBV20-1; J: TRBJ2-2; D: TRBD2; size: few; DNA: TGCAGTGCTGTACCGGGACTAGCGGGCACCGGGGAGCTGTTTTTT; CDR3: CSAVPGLAGTGELFF
V: TRBV20-1; J: TRBJ2-1; D: .; size: many; DNA: TGCAGTGCCAGAGGGGTAAACTCCTACAATGAGCAGTTCTTC; CDR3: CSARGVNSYNEQFF
V: TRBV5-1; J: TRBJ2-4; D: TRBD1; size: .; DNA: TGCGCCAGCAGCTTGGCCGGACAGGGGGTTATCGGAAACATTCAGTACTTC; CDR3: CASSLAGQGVIGNIQYF
V: TRBV6-2/TRBV6-3; J: TRBJ2-7; D: TRBD2; size: .; DNA: TGTGCCAGCAGGCCGGGGGGATCGGGCTCCTACGAGCAGTACTTC; CDR3: CASRPGGSGSYEQYF
V: TRBV7-9; J: TRBJ2-7; D: .; size: few; DNA: TGTGCCAGCAGCATGACAGGTTCCTACGAGCAGTACTTC; CDR3: CASSMTGSYEQYF
V: TRBV10-3; J: TRBJ2-3; D: .; size: few; DNA: TGTGCCATCAGGCCAGGACTTCTCGGCACAGATACGCAGTATTTT; CDR3: CAIRPGLLGTDTQYF
V: TRBV10-2; J: TRBJ1-5; D: TRBD1; size: .; DNA: TGCGCCAGCAGTGACCTGGGACAGGTCGATCAGCCCCAGCATTTT; CDR3: CASSDLGQVDQPQHF
V: TRBV20-1; J: TRBJ2-3; D: .; size: .; DNA: TGCAGTGCTATTTCGGTTGGGGGAGATACGCAGTATTTT; CDR3: CSAISVGGDTQYF
V: TRBV10-3; J: TRBJ2-5; D: .; size: few; DNA: TGTGCCATCAGAGAGGGGAGGGGGCCAGAGACCCAGTACTTC; CDR3: CAIREGRGPETQYF
V: TRBV5-1; J: TRBJ2-1; D: .; size: many; DNA: TGCGCCAGCAGCTTGACAGGGAACAATGAGCAGTTCTTC; CDR3: CASSLTGNNEQFF
V: TRBV28; J: TRBJ2-1; D: TRBD2; size: .; DNA: TGTGCCAGCAACCGTAGCGGGCGCTCCTACAATGAGCAGTTCTTC; CDR3: CASNRSGRSYNEQFF
V: TRBV5-1; J: TRBJ1-2; D: TRBD1; size: many; DNA: TGCGCCAGCAGCCCGAGGACAGGAAGTGGGTATGGCTACACCTTC; CDR3: CASSPRTGSGYGYTF
V: TRBV6-2/TRBV6-3; J: TRBJ2-1; D: TRBD2; size: .; DNA: TGTGCCAGCAGTCCCATAAGCGGGGGGCGGAACAATGAGCAGTTCTTC; CDR3: CASSPISGGRNNEQFF
V: TRBV4-1; J: TRBJ2-7; D: TRBD2; size: many; DNA: TGCGCCAGCAGCCAAGGGGGACTAGCTAGGTACGAGCAGTACTTC; CDR3: CASSQGGLARYEQYF
V: TRBV4-2; J: TRBJ2-3; D: .; size: .; DNA: TGTGCCAGCAGCCAAGTAGCAGTCGGACTTAGCACAGATACGCAGTATTTT; CDR3: CASSQVAVGLSTDTQYF
V: TRBV5-1; J: TRBJ2-3; D: .; size: few; DNA: TGCGCCAGCAGCTTGCTTTCATCGGATACGCAGTATTTT; CDR3: CASSLLSSDTQYF
V: TRBV11-2; J: TRBJ2-1; D: TRBD1; size: .; DNA: TGTGCCAGCACCTTTAGGGACAGGGGGGGCAATGAGCAGTTCTTC; CDR3: CASTFRDRGGNEQFF
V: TRBV6-5; J: TRBJ1-3; D: .; size: .; DNA: TGTGCCAGCAGTTACTCGAGTCCAGGAGGCCACTCTGGAAACACCATATATTTT; CDR3: CASSYSSPGGHSGNTIYF
V: TRBV7-9; J: TRBJ2-1; D: .; size: few; DNA: TGTGCCAGCAGGCAAAACGGGAATGAGCAGTTCTTC; CDR3: CASRQNGNEQFF
V: TRBV4-2; J: TRBJ2-3; D: .; size: few; DNA: TGTGCCAGCAGGAAAGGAGCTCAGGATACGCAGTATTTT; CDR3: CASRKGAQDTQYF
V: TRBV25-1; J: TRBJ1-1; D: .; size: .; DNA: TGTACCAGCAGTGACAGTATCACGGCTTTCTTT; CDR3: CTSSDSITAFF
V: TRBV5-1; J: TRBJ1-1; D: .; size: few; DNA: TGCGCCAGCAGCCCGTCGAACTTACCTTCGAACACTGAAGCTTTCTTT; CDR3: CASSPSNLPSNTEAFF
V: TRBV15; J: TRBJ2-2; D: .; size: many; DNA: TGTGCCACCAGCAGAGGCGGGAAGGCCGGGGAGCTGTTTTTT; CDR3: CATSRGGKAGELFF
V: TRBV24-1; J: TRBJ1-5; D: .; size: .; DNA: TGTGCCACCAGTGACGGAGATAGCAATCAGCCCCAGCATTTT; CDR3: CATSDGDSNQPQHF
V: TRBV9; J: TRBJ1-6; D: .; size: few; DNA: TGTGCCAGCAGCCCTCGTTGGGAGGCGAATTCACCCCTCCACTTT; CDR3: CASSPRWEANSPLHF
V: TRBV27; J: TRBJ1-1; D: .; size: .; DNA: TGTGCCAGCACGCAACCTGGACAAGGGCTTACTGAAGCTTTCTTT; CDR3: CASTQPGQGLTEAFF